These 25 T cell receptor beta chains came from one sample sequenced in a study of T cells expressing NK-cell markers. TCRdb reprocessed the 5' RACE reads, keeping one entry per CDR3 protein, no DNA. Recorded for this sample: over 150,000 distinct CDR3 sequences. The source material was blood T cells: a sorted CD56 or NKG2C T cell subset, CD4+ or CD8+ T cells, or bulk PBMC T cells (not recorded which). Receptors originate from a woman aged 45-65 years in good health.

The CDR3 protein is CASRDASSINEQYF. The V call is TRBV3-1, the J call TRBJ2-7; TCRdb picks TRBD2, but there is no DNA to check that call. CDR1 is LGHDT, CDR2 YNNKEL, per germline (reference sequence). The CDR3 length is 14 residues.

This chain connects TRBV4-1 to TRBJ2-3; absent DNA, TCRdb's TRBD2 call cannot be checked. CDR1 and CDR2 (germline): MGHRA, YSYEKL. The CDR3 covers 16 residues. The CDR3 is CASSQVGTSATDTQYF.

V usage is TRBV29-1 and J usage is TRBJ2-5. This CDR3 is built from 12 residues. Germline V gene sequence: CDR1 SQVTM, CDR2 ANQGSEA. The CDR3: CSVEDRTETQYF.

J is TRBJ2-7 and V is TRBV13; TCRdb reports TRBD1, a call that lacks DNA to check it against. This CDR3 region has 16 residues. Germline V gene data show CDR1 as PRHDT and CDR2 as FYEKMQ (reference sequence). This CDR3 reads CASSSSMRASAYEQYF.

The chain has TRBV11-2 and TRBJ1-1. The CDR3 sequence is 15 residues long. The V gene's germline CDR1 is SGHAT and CDR2 FQNNGV. The CDR3 loop is CASSLEEIGNLEAFF.

The J gene is TRBJ2-1, the V gene TRBV6-6. CDR3 length: 13 residues. Germline CDR1 and CDR2: MNHNY and SVGAGI (reference sequence). CDR3 residues: CASLAFLSNEQFF.

The V call is TRBV5-6, the J call TRBJ2-1; TCRdb names TRBD1, which stays unverified in the absence of DNA. The CDR3 has 14 amino acids. CDR1 is SGHDT and CDR2 is YYEEEE in the germline V gene. The CDR3 is CASRLQGASNEQFF.

The CDR3 sequence: CATAGTGFEKLFF. The rearrangement links TRBV19 to TRBJ1-4; TCRdb's D gene call, TRBD1, goes unchecked for lack of DNA. This CDR3 has 13 residues. CDR1 and CDR2 from the germline V gene are LNHDA and SQIVND (reference sequence).

V usage is TRBV4-1 and J usage is TRBJ1-1; TCRdb calls TRBD1, which cannot be checked without DNA. Germline CDR1 reads MGHRA; CDR2 reads YSYEKL. CDR3 length equals 16 residues. CDR3 in amino acids: CASSQEVFGAGSEAFF.

This chain connects TRBV14 to TRBJ2-7. This CDR3 contains 16 residues. Germline loops: CDR1 SGHDN, CDR2 FVKESK. CDR3 region: CASSQDIGQSRYEQYF.

The chain has TRBV27 and TRBJ2-3; absent DNA, TCRdb's TRBD1 call cannot be checked. The length of the CDR3 is 14 residues. CDR1 MNHEY and CDR2 SMNVEV come from the germline V gene (reference sequence). CDR3 in amino acids: CASSMWTGTDTQYF.

The chain links TRBV7-9 to TRBJ2-1; TCRdb names TRBD1, which stays unverified in the absence of DNA. The CDR3 runs to 14 residues. The V gene's germline CDR1 is SEHNR and CDR2 FQNEAQ (reference sequence). The CDR3 spells CASSKQEVYNEQFF. The full variable domain, rest sourced from reference TRBV7-9 and TRBJ2-1, is DTGVSQNPRHKITKRGQNVTFRCDPISEHNRLYWYRQTLGQGPEFLTYFQNEAQLEKSRLLSDRFSAERPKGSFSTLEIQRTEQGDSAMYLCASSKQEVYNEQFFGPGTRLTVL.

The chain employs TRBV19 and TRBJ2-7; TCRdb indicates TRBD1, and absent DNA this call remains unverified. The CDR3 is 14 residues long. The germline V gene has CDR1 LNHDA and CDR2 SQIVND (reference sequence). The CDR3 loop reads CASSPFGTTYEQYF.

This sequence joins TRBV6-4 and TRBJ1-1; the D call from TCRdb, TRBD1, cannot be confirmed without DNA. Germline CDR1 MRHNA, CDR2 SNTAGT. This CDR3 region has 15 residues. CDR3 sequence reads: CASAPQGSGGTEAFF.

The chain combines TRBV12-3 or TRBV12-4 with TRBJ2-1; with no DNA, the TCRdb D assignment of TRBD1 cannot be verified. This CDR3 contains 14 residues. CDR3: CASSADILRNEQFF.

The chain links TRBV7-6 to TRBJ2-7; the D gene TCRdb calls, TRBD1, cannot be checked with no DNA. This CDR3 comprises 14 residues. CDR1 SGHVS and CDR2 FNYEAQ come from the germline V gene. The CDR3 spells CASSPAQGAYEQYF. The whole variable domain, filled in from reference TRBV7-6 and TRBJ2-7, reads GAGVSQSPRYKVTKRGQDVALRCDPISGHVSLYWYRQALGQGPEFLTYFNYEAQQDKSGLPNDRFSAERPEGSISTLTIQRTEQRDSAMYRCASSPAQGAYEQYFGPGTRLTVT.

V is TRBV7-9 and J is TRBJ2-5; TCRdb's D gene call, TRBD1, goes unchecked for lack of DNA. This CDR3 has 15 residues. Germline loops: CDR1 SEHNR, CDR2 FQNEAQ (reference sequence). CDR3 protein: CASSFGTGWSETQYF.

The chain links TRBV27 to TRBJ2-1; TCRdb gives TRBD2 as the D gene, but with no DNA this cannot be confirmed. Per germline, CDR1 MNHEY and CDR2 SMNVEV (reference sequence). This CDR3 region has 13 residues. CDR3 in amino acids: CASGTSEYNEQFF.

This chain joins TRBV14 and TRBJ1-2. The CDR3 loop spans 13 amino acids. Germline CDR1 is SGHDN and CDR2 is FVKESK. This CDR3 is CASSQAASYGYTF.

CDR3 residues: CASSLVNGYTF. The chain carries TRBV7-9 and TRBJ1-2. Germline lookup yields CDR1 SEHNR and CDR2 FQNEAQ (reference sequence). The CDR3 consists of 11 residues.

The chain is built from TRBV30 and TRBJ2-1; TCRdb's assignment of TRBD2 cannot be checked, as there is no DNA. The CDR3 is made up of 12 amino acids. Germline V gene data show CDR1 as GTSNPN and CDR2 as SVGIG (reference sequence). Here the CDR3 reads CAWNGGYNEQFF.

V usage is TRBV20-1 and J usage is TRBJ2-5; TCRdb names TRBD2, which stays unverified in the absence of DNA. The CDR3 spans 11 residues. The germline V gene has CDR1 DFQATT and CDR2 SNEGSKA (reference sequence). The CDR3 sequence is CSARDGGTQYF.

The rearrangement joins TRBV12-3 or TRBV12-4 to TRBJ1-2; lacking DNA, the TRBD1 call made by TCRdb goes unchecked. The CDR3 covers 16 residues. CDR3 in amino acids: CASSSLTGDLGYGYTF.

This chain joins TRBV10-3 and TRBJ2-7; there is no DNA to check the TCRdb D call of TRBD2. There are 15 residues in the CDR3. CDR1 is ENHRY, CDR2 SYGVKD, per germline. CDR3 sequence reads: CAISELAQSSYEQYF.

This chain joins TRBV7-6 and TRBJ2-6; with no DNA, the TCRdb D assignment of TRBD1 cannot be verified. The CDR3 has 15 residues. The germline CDR1 and CDR2 sequences are SGHVS and FNYEAQ. This CDR3 reads CASNSGQTGANVLTF. The full variable domain, in which reference TRBV7-6 and TRBJ2-6 provide the parts outside the CDR3, is GAGVSQSPRYKVTKRGQDVALRCDPISGHVSLYWYRQALGQGPEFLTYFNYEAQQDKSGLPNDRFSAERPEGSISTLTIQRTEQRDSAMYRCASNSGQTGANVLTFGAGSRLTVL.